Each of the 2 T cell receptor beta chains below was sequenced from the same sample in a study of blood T cell repertoires in COVID-19. Profiling relied on immunoSEQ multiplex PCR, and the TCRdb table lists in-frame clones only, not all of them. The table includes roughly 200,000 clones, just under 80% detected once. The sample comprised peripheral blood. The receptors were gathered from a woman of 80 years or more with active or convalescent COVID-19.

V and J are TRBV5-1 and TRBJ2-6, with D perhaps TRBD1 (6 bases). Germline values: CDR1 SGHRS, CDR2 YFSETQ. CDR3 length: 16 residues. The ends were cut back, 2 bases at V and 4 bases at J, with 13 bases in the middle. In DNA, the CDR3 is TGCGCCAGCAGCTTACCAGGGGCGGCGGGGGCCAACGTCCTGACTTTC. This codes for CASSLPGAAGANVLTF.

This sequence joins TRBV28 and TRBJ2-5, with no clear D. V lost 1 base, J lost 5 bases, and 11 bases lay in between. The CDR3 contains 14 residues. The germline V gene has CDR1 MDHEN and CDR2 SYDVKM. CDR3 coding DNA: TGTGCCAGCAGTTTATTTGGTAGCTTGGAGACCCAGTACTTC. Residues: CASSLFGSLETQYF.